The sequence of this TCR beta chain was determined in a study of tumor-infiltrating lymphocytes in primary liver carcinoma. Notes on the study in general: Blood trailed tumors significantly in top-250-clone fraction (p = 0.039).

The authors took blood RNA from unsorted whole blood and also extracted germline DNA. No treatment had been given to the patients, who were chronically infected with HBV. V lost 1 base, J lost 12 bases, and 10 bases lay in between. This CDR3 is built from 12 residues. From about 0.5 ug of total RNA, TCR beta-specific cDNA was reverse-transcribed using a constant-region primer. Libraries covering TCR beta were generated through three nested multiplex PCR rounds (using a slightly modified ARM-PCR). The first two PCR rounds, roughly 11 cycles each, used TRBV1-TRBV30 forward primers and a C-beta reverse primer. TCRdb re-called the multiplex PCR reads through MiXCR, storing one row per CDR3 protein. The sample records some 320,000 distinct CDR3 sequences, 65% being singletons. Comments on this clonotype: What it binds is not known. A much more abundant neighbour one base away suggests this may be a read error.

This clonotype was sampled from a man aged 35 to 55 with primary liver carcinoma and hepatitis B virus infection. The sample consisted of peripheral blood. The chain has TRBV12-3 or TRBV12-4 and TRBJ1-5; no clear D. The CDR3 DNA follows: TGTGCCAGCAGTTTAGTCGGGAGCCTCCAGCATTTT. It yields the protein CASSLVGSLQHF.